This T cell receptor (beta chain) was captured in a study of blood T cell repertoires in COVID-19. The ends were cut back, 5 bases at V and 4 bases at J, with 13 bases in the middle. The CDR3 covers 14 residues. The germline V gene has CDR1 SGHDT and CDR2 YYEEEE. Profiled with immunoSEQ multiplex PCR; TCRdb holds only in-frame clones, not every one. The table includes roughly 80,000 clones, 80% detected once. This clonotype was sampled from a man in his 60s with active or convalescent COVID-19. The chain links TRBV5-6 to TRBJ2-1; a possible D gene is TRBD2 (6 bases). Sequencing was done on a sample of peripheral blood. The CDR3 DNA follows: TGTGCCAGCAGTGAGGCGGGGAATTACAATGAGCAGTTCTTC. Its translation is CASSEAGNYNEQFF. The complete variable domain, with remaining parts taken from reference TRBV5-6 and TRBJ2-1, reads DAGVTQSPTHLIKTRGQQVTLRCSPKSGHDTVSWYQQALGQGPQFIFQYYEEEERQRGNFPDRFSGHQFPNYSSELNVNALLLGDSALYLCASSEAGNYNEQFFGPGTRLTVL.